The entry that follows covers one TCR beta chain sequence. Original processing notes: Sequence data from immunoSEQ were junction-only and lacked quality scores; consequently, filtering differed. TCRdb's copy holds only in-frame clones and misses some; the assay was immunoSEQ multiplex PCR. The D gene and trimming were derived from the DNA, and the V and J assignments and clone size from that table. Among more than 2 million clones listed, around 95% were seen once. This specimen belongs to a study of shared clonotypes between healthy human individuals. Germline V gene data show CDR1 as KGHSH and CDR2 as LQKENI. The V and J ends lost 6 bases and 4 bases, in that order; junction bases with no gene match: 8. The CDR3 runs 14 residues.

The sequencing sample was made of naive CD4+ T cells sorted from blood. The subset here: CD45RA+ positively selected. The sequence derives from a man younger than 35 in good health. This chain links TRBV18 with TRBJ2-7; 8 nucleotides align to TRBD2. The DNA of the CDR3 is TGTGCCAGCTCCCGAGCGACTAGCGAATACGAGCAGTACTTC. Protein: CASSRATSEYEQYF. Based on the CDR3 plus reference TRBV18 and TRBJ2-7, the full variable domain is NAGVMQNPRHLVRRRGQEARLRCSPMKGHSHVYWYRQLPEEGLKFMVYLQKENIIDESGMPKERFSAEFPKEGPSILRIQQVVRGDSAAYFCASSRATSEYEQYFGPGTRLTVT.